This TCR beta chain was captured by sequencing in a study of response to subunit inactivated influenza vaccine. Study-wide results and limits: Each seasonal flu vaccination may recruit only limited new T cells, authors suggested.

CDR3 length: 14 amino acids. TCRdb recomputed calls from the RT-PCR reads with MiXCR, one row per CDR3 protein. The profile covers more than 700,000 distinct CDR3 sequences, with approximately 22% appearing a single time and roughly 10% taken by the ten largest. About this clonotype itself: Its antigen is not known.

The TCR sequence derives from a man over 45 who received an inactivated influenza vaccine. The sequenced sample was PBMCs from blood, obtained around 5 days after vaccination. V is TRBV21-1 and J is TRBJ2-2; TRBD2 is the table's D call and was not checked against the DNA. TRBV21-1 is assigned pseudogene status. The DNA for the CDR3 is TGTGCCAGCAGTCCTAGCGGGAGGTCCGGGGAGCTGTTTTTT. It encodes CASSPSGRSGELFF.